This T cell receptor beta chain was obtained from a study of control samples from healthy donors and cancer patients. The assay was immunoSEQ multiplex PCR, and TCRdb's table has in-frame clones only and misses some. Of approximately 150,000 clones in the sample, roughly 94% were seen once. This sequence originates from a man in his sixties with colorectal cancer. The material sequenced was PBMCs.

In nucleotides, the CDR3 is TGTGCCAGCAGCTTGGCCGGAGCCGCAGATACGCAGTATTTT. Amino acids: CASSLAGAADTQYF. The rearrangement uses TRBV5-6 and TRBJ2-3; no reliable D call. The CDR3 runs 14 residues. Trimming pared 0 bases from V and 4 bases from J, leaving 9 bases between. Germline CDR1 is SGHDT and CDR2 is YYEEEE.